Each of the 24 T cell receptor beta chains below was sequenced from the same sample in a study of control samples from healthy donors and cancer patients. Only in-frame clones appear in the TCRdb table, and some are missing; sequencing was by immunoSEQ multiplex PCR. The sample lists 120,000 to 150,000 clones, approximately 93% occurring once. Sequencing was carried out using blood. The receptors come from a man aged 18 to 30 in good health.

The chain recombines TRBV10-1 with TRBJ1-1; 7 nucleotides line up with TRBD1. J lost 2 bases, V lost 8 bases, and 8 bases had no gene match. Germline lookup yields CDR1 WNHNN and CDR2 SYGVQD (reference sequence). The CDR3 totals 14 residues. The CDR3 DNA is TGCGCCAGCTCGAGGACAGGCGCAAACACTGAAGCTTTCTTT. It translates to CASSRTGANTEAFF.

This sequence joins TRBV3-1 (or the pseudogene TRBV3-2) and TRBJ2-7; D unclear. Trimming removed 1 base from V and 2 bases from J, with 6 bases in between. There are 13 residues in the CDR3. Germline values: CDR1 LGHDT, CDR2 YNNKEL (reference sequence). Written as DNA, the CDR3 is TGTGCCAGCAGCCAAGTGTCAGCCTACGAGCAGTACTTC. Residues: CASSQVSAYEQYF.

The rearrangement uses TRBV11-2 and TRBJ2-1, with 7 bases lining up with TRBD2. The V and J ends lost 5 bases and 0 bases, in that order; junction bases with no gene match: 7. The CDR3 contains 16 residues. In germline, CDR1 is SGHAT, CDR2 FQNNGV. Here the CDR3 reads CASSPPGLISYNEQFF. The CDR3 region has the DNA TGTGCCAGCAGCCCACCGGGACTAATCTCCTACAATGAGCAGTTCTTC.

The rearrangement joins TRBV5-1 to TRBJ1-2; weak D call: TRBD1 (6 bases). Trimming removed 2 bases from V and 8 bases from J, with 16 bases in between. The CDR3 spans 14 residues. Per the germline V gene, CDR1 is SGHRS and CDR2 is YFSETQ. The CDR3 here is CASSLSQGAGGYTF. CDR3 sequence (DNA): TGCGCCAGCAGCTTATCACAGGGTGCCGGGGGCTACACCTTC.

The chain is built from TRBV30 and TRBJ2-7; no clear D. CDR3 length: 14 amino acids. Germline V gene lookup returns CDR1 GTSNPN and CDR2 SVGIG (reference sequence). V dropped 4 bases and J dropped 1 base, with 14 bases sitting between them. CDR3 nucleotide sequence: TGTGCCTGGACCGAAGGAGTCAGGTCCTACGAGCAGTACTTC. Translation: CAWTEGVRSYEQYF.

This clone came up once. V usage is TRBV24-1 and J usage is TRBJ1-5; 7 nucleotides align to TRBD1. There are 17 residues in the CDR3. Germline trimming cut 2 bases from V and 2 bases from J; bases unmatched to any gene: 8. Germline CDR1 and CDR2: KGHDR and SFDVKD. The CDR3 sequence is CATSDSQTGKGNQPQHF. In DNA form, the CDR3 reads TGTGCCACCAGTGATTCTCAGACAGGGAAGGGCAATCAGCCCCAGCATTTT.

This clone is a singleton in its sample. V usage is TRBV5-6 and J usage is TRBJ2-3; TRBD2 agrees at 10 bases. V lost 4 bases and J lost 1; bases outside the gene matches: 6. Germline V gene lookup returns CDR1 SGHDT and CDR2 YYEEEE. This CDR3 has 16 residues. This CDR3 is CASSPYGTSGTDTQYF. CDR3 nucleotides: TGTGCCAGCAGCCCTTACGGGACTAGCGGCACAGATACGCAGTATTTT. The entire variable domain, with the rest obtained from reference TRBV5-6 and TRBJ2-3, is as follows: DAGVTQSPTHLIKTRGQQVTLRCSPKSGHDTVSWYQQALGQGPQFIFQYYEEEERQRGNFPDRFSGHQFPNYSSELNVNALLLGDSALYLCASSPYGTSGTDTQYFGPGTRLTVL.

This clone was recorded only once. This chain joins TRBV5-6 and TRBJ2-2, with 8 bases lining up with TRBD2. The V gene's germline CDR1 is SGHDT and CDR2 YYEEEE. The length of the CDR3 is 14 residues. The V segment lost 4 bases and the J segment 5 bases; nucleotides outside the gene matches: 4. CDR3 amino acids: CASSTGGPTGELFF. DNA of the CDR3: TGTGCCAGCAGCACGGGGGGGCCGACCGGGGAGCTGTTTTTT.

The chain is built from TRBV19 and TRBJ2-2; 12 nucleotides match TRBD1. Germline assignment: CDR1 LNHDA and CDR2 SQIVND (reference sequence). The CDR3 runs to 15 residues. J was trimmed by 5 bases and V by 6 bases; bases with no gene match: 4. DNA for the CDR3: TGTGCCAGTAGAAGGGACAGGGGGCCGACCGGGGAGCTGTTTTTT. Protein: CASRRDRGPTGELFF. The complete variable domain, with remaining parts taken from reference TRBV19 and TRBJ2-2, reads DGGITQSPKYLFRKEGQNVTLSCEQNLNHDAMYWYRQDPGQGLRLIYYSQIVNDFQKGDIAEGYSVSREKKESFPLTVTSAQKNPTAFYLCASRRDRGPTGELFFGEGSRLTVL.

Points on this clone: An end of the junction does not agree with germline; a read error may underlie this. The chain combines TRBV15 with TRBJ2-7; 11 bases fit TRBD2. Germline assignment: CDR1 LNHNV and CDR2 YYDKDF (reference sequence). This CDR3 is built from 15 residues. The CDR3 region is CAASRLLAGGYEQYF. In DNA form, the CDR3 reads TGTGCCGCCAGCAGACTTCTAGCGGGAGGCTACGAGCAGTACTTC. Together with reference TRBV15 and TRBJ2-7, the CDR3 gives the full variable domain: DAMVIQNPRYQVTQFGKPVTLSCSQTLNHNVMYWYQQKSSQAPKLLFHYYDKDFNNEADTPDNFQSRRPNTSFCFLDIRSPGLGDTAMYLCAASRLLAGGYEQYFGPGTRLTVT.

This clone counts as medium-sized (0.01 to 0.1%). J is TRBJ2-2 and V is TRBV14; TRBD2 matches at 14 bases. This CDR3 has 19 residues. V lost 0 bases and J lost 5; bases outside the gene matches: 8. Germline assignment: CDR1 SGHDN and CDR2 FVKESK. CDR3 amino acids: CASSQETGTSGSWTGELFF. Written as DNA, the CDR3 is TGTGCCAGCAGCCAAGAAACCGGGACTAGCGGGAGTTGGACCGGGGAGCTGTTTTTT. The whole variable domain, remainder taken from reference TRBV14 and TRBJ2-2, is EAGVTQFPSHSVIEKGQTVTLRCDPISGHDNLYWYRRVMGKEIKFLLHFVKESKQDESGMPNNRFLAERTGGTYSTLKVQPAELEDSGVYFCASSQETGTSGSWTGELFFGEGSRLTVL.

The CDR3 DNA sequence: TGTGCCAGCAGCTTAGCGCGTGGCGGGAGATTGGGAGATACGCAGTATTTT. The encoded protein is CASSLARGGRLGDTQYF. The rearrangement uses TRBV11-1 and TRBJ2-3; 7 bases are a match to TRBD2. Trimming took 0 bases from V and 5 from J; bases not matched to a gene: 11. Germline CDR1 and CDR2: SGHAT and FQDESV (reference sequence). CDR3 size: 17 residues. The full variable domain, completed using reference TRBV11-1 and TRBJ2-3, is EAEVAQSPRYKITEKSQAVAFWCDPISGHATLYWYRQILGQGPELLVQFQDESVVDDSQLPKDRFSAERLKGVDSTLKIQPAELGDSAMYLCASSLARGGRLGDTQYFGPGTRLTVL.

Here the CDR3 DNA reads TGTGCCAGCAGTAGAGGACTAGCCCAAGAAAAAGAGACCCAGTACTTC. Its protein product is CASSRGLAQEKETQYF. The V and J genes are TRBV6-6 and TRBJ2-5; 8 nucleotides agree with TRBD2. The length of the CDR3 is 16 residues. Germline CDR1 MNHNY, CDR2 SVGAGI (reference sequence). The V gene end was trimmed by 5 bases and the J gene end by 3 bases; junction bases not matched to a gene: 11.

V and J are TRBV28 and TRBJ2-2; the D call may be TRBD1 or TRBD2 (5 bases each). The V gene lost 4 bases and the J gene lost 3 bases, with 12 bases spanning the gap. Per the germline V gene, CDR1 is MDHEN and CDR2 is SYDVKM. The CDR3 totals 15 residues. CDR3 sequence reads: CASSSRDPYTGELFF. The CDR3 coding sequence is TGTGCCAGCAGTTCCCGGGACCCCTACACCGGGGAGCTGTTTTTT.

V is TRBV6-5 and J is TRBJ1-2; D call uncertain. Per the germline V gene, CDR1 is MNHEY and CDR2 is SVGAGI. The V gene lost 6 bases and the J gene lost 7 bases, with 6 bases spanning the gap. The CDR3 has 10 residues. CDR3 loop: CASRQGGYTF. The DNA for the CDR3 is TGTGCCAGCAGGCAAGGTGGCTACACCTTC.

This clone was seen only once. The V gene is TRBV5-1, the J gene TRBJ1-1; 8 bases are a match to TRBD1. Losses at the gene ends were 4 bases for V and 5 bases for J; bases not matched to a gene: 7. This CDR3 contains 14 residues. Germline values: CDR1 SGHRS, CDR2 YFSETQ. The CDR3 loop is CASSGTGGGTEAFF. In DNA, the CDR3 is TGCGCCAGCAGCGGTACAGGGGGAGGTACTGAAGCTTTCTTT.

This rearrangement joins TRBV19 to TRBJ2-3; 8 nucleotides align to TRBD1. The V segment lost 7 bases and the J segment 2 bases; nucleotides outside the gene matches: 2. CDR3 length: 13 residues. Germline loops: CDR1 LNHDA, CDR2 SQIVND (reference sequence). The CDR3 DNA reads as TGTGCCAGTACAGGGGGCTACACAGATACGCAGTATTTT. Protein: CASTGGYTDTQYF. The full variable domain, completed using reference TRBV19 and TRBJ2-3, is DGGITQSPKYLFRKEGQNVTLSCEQNLNHDAMYWYRQDPGQGLRLIYYSQIVNDFQKGDIAEGYSVSREKKESFPLTVTSAQKNPTAFYLCASTGGYTDTQYFGPGTRLTVL.

This clone was detected once. The chain recombines TRBV7-9 with TRBJ1-1; TRBD1 agrees at 10 bases. CDR3 size: 17 residues. After removal of 5 bases from V and 5 bases from J, the junction contained 14 bases not matched to a gene. Germline V gene data show CDR1 as SEHNR and CDR2 as FQNEAQ (reference sequence). CDR3 DNA sequence: TGTGCCAGCAGCCCCGCACCATCCGACAGGGGGCCAACTGAAGCTTTCTTT. It is translated as CASSPAPSDRGPTEAFF.

The chain is built from TRBV7-2 and TRBJ1-4; TRBD1 is a possible D gene (6 bases). The CDR3 extends over 15 amino acids. The V end was cut by 4 bases, the J end by 5 bases, with 14 bases between. Germline V lookup: CDR1 SGHTA, CDR2 FQGNSA. The CDR3 protein is CASSYAGTGNEKLFF. The CDR3 DNA reads as TGTGCCAGCAGCTATGCCGGTACAGGGAATGAAAAACTGTTTTTT.

The genes are TRBV4-2 and TRBJ1-5, with no clear D. Germline-derived CDR1 and CDR2 are LGHNA and YNFKEQ. This CDR3 comprises 15 residues. Deletions cut 4 bases from V and 5 bases from J, with 15 bases between. The CDR3 protein is CASSPRAGMDQPQHF. In DNA form, the CDR3 reads TGTGCCAGCAGCCCCCGGGCGGGGATGGATCAGCCCCAGCATTTT.

The rearrangement links TRBV11-3 to TRBJ1-3; D unclear. The CDR3 length is 13 residues. The V gene lost 4 bases and the J gene lost 4 bases, with 8 bases spanning the gap. Germline V gives CDR1 SGHNT, CDR2 YENEEA. The CDR3 here is CASSYNRGNTIYF. The CDR3 nucleotides read TGTGCCAGCAGCTACAATCGAGGAAACACCATATATTTT.

The rearrangement uses TRBV7-9 and TRBJ1-1, with unresolved D. V was clipped by 1 base and J by 7 bases, with 7 bases between them. This CDR3 has 12 amino acids. From germline, CDR1 is SEHNR and CDR2 FQNEAQ (reference sequence). The CDR3 spells CASSLVNGEAFF. DNA of the CDR3: TGTGCCAGCAGCTTAGTAAATGGTGAAGCTTTCTTT.

V usage is TRBV6-5 and J usage is TRBJ2-3; possible D gene TRBD2, 5 bases. V was trimmed by 0 bases and J by 3 bases, leaving 7 bases between them. Germline V gene data show CDR1 as MNHEY and CDR2 as SVGAGI. The CDR3 is 14 amino acids. DNA of the CDR3: TGTGCCAGCAGTTACTCGCCGGGGACAGATACGCAGTATTTT. Encoded protein: CASSYSPGTDTQYF.

The chain uses TRBV7-3 and TRBJ2-7, with 10 bases fitting TRBD2. Germline CDR1 is SGHTA and CDR2 is FQGTGA. V gave up 5 bases and J gave up 3 bases; unmatched junction bases: 4. The CDR3 length is 14 residues. The CDR3 sequence: CASSPSGRGYEQYF. The CDR3 region has the DNA TGTGCCAGCAGCCCTAGCGGGAGAGGCTACGAGCAGTACTTC.